This TCR beta chain is drawn from a study of shared clonotypes between healthy human individuals. The CDR3 is 15 amino acids. Losses at the gene ends were 7 bases for V and 4 bases for J; bases not matched to a gene: 8. Germline V CDR1 and CDR2: MNHNY, SVGAGI (reference sequence). Running of the assay took place at deep level. Profiled with immunoSEQ multiplex PCR; TCRdb holds only in-frame clones, not every one. Counted here are around 940,000 clones, roughly 72% occurring once; the ten biggest clones make up about 1.5%. The sequence derives from a man between 18 and 35 years old in good health. This rearrangement joins TRBV6-6 to TRBJ1-4, with 8 nucleotides matching TRBD1. The specimen was memory CD4+ T cells sorted from blood. Subset defined: CD45RA-negative fraction. CDR3 residues: CASTPGDRYNEKLFF. The CDR3 DNA sequence: TGTGCCAGCACCCCCGGGGACAGGTATAATGAAAAACTGTTTTTT.